The sample holds one count of the clone carrying this T cell receptor beta chain. Its antigen remains unidentified. The sample originates from a study of T cell responses to AZD1222 COVID-19 vaccine. Points from the study as a whole: Following two doses of AZD1222, Spike-specific TCR breadth and depth rose.

CDR1 is SGDLS and CDR2 is YYNGEE in the germline V gene. Trimming left V 4 bases short and J 4 bases short, with 14 bases between. The CDR3 is made up of 14 amino acids. Produced via immunoSEQ multiplex PCR; TCRdb's table is partial and in-frame only. The sample records about 94,000 clones, roughly 85% being singletons. Analysis merged second doses at about 4 or about 12 weeks. The chain employs TRBV9 and TRBJ1-2; the D gene is possibly TRBD1 (6 bases). This receptor was taken from an adult who received the AZD1222 COVID-19 vaccine. The source material was peripheral blood, sampled 28 days after the second AZD1222 dose. This CDR3 reads CASSREGGSYGYTF. The CDR3 DNA reads TGTGCCAGCAGCAGAGAAGGGGGGAGCTATGGCTACACCTTC.